Shown below are 23 T cell receptor beta chains from a single sample sequenced in a study of blood T cell repertoires in COVID-19. The repertoire was sequenced with immunoSEQ multiplex PCR; TCRdb's copy has only in-frame clones and lacks some. In the table there are under 300,000 clones, roughly nine tenths of which are singletons. Specimen: PBMCs or T cells enriched from blood (not recorded which). Receptors originate from a human donor in a cohort exposed to, infected with or recovered from COVID-19 (not recorded which). The donor label of this sample is uncertain.

This chain joins TRBV6-5 and TRBJ2-7; 8 bases align to TRBD1. The germline V gene has CDR1 MNHEY and CDR2 SVGAGI. This CDR3 has 14 residues. V gave up 2 bases and J gave up 3 bases; unmatched junction bases: 3. The CDR3 DNA is TGTGCCAGCAGTTACCTACAGGGGGGCTACGAGCAGTACTTC. Protein sequence: CASSYLQGGYEQYF.

The V call is TRBV27, the J call TRBJ2-5; 9 bases fit TRBD2. Looked up from germline, CDR1 is MNHEY and CDR2 is SMNVEV (reference sequence). The ends lost 8 bases at V and 6 bases at J; junction bases unmatched: 10. This CDR3 has 14 amino acids. As DNA, the CDR3 is TGTGCCAGCGGTCCGAGCGGGGGGATTAAGACCCAGTACTTC. It translates to CASGPSGGIKTQYF.

The genes are TRBV5-4 and TRBJ1-4, with D unresolved. V lost 3 bases and J lost 0, with 15 bases in between. The CDR3 has 17 amino acids. CDR1 SGHNT and CDR2 YYREEE come from the germline V gene (reference sequence). The CDR3 bases are TGTGCCAGCAGCTCTAAAAAACCACAGACAACTAATGAAAAACTGTTTTTT. Translating gives CASSSKKPQTTNEKLFF.

There are a few counts of this clone. The chain has TRBV5-6 and TRBJ2-7; the D gene is possibly TRBD1 (6 bases). CDR1 is SGHDT and CDR2 is YYEEEE in the germline V gene. The CDR3 covers 15 residues. The V end was cut by 3 bases, the J end by 4 bases, with 17 bases between. The CDR3 bases are TGTGCCAGCAGCTGGACCGGGACATCCTCTTACGAGCAGTACTTC. It yields the protein CASSWTGTSSYEQYF.

The genes are TRBV21-1 and TRBJ1-1; TRBD1, as called in the table, went unchecked against the DNA. TRBV21-1 is a listed pseudogene. The CDR3 runs to 14 residues. The CDR3: CASRPGQGHTEAFF. The CDR3 DNA sequence: TGTGCCAGCAGACCGGGACAGGGCCACACTGAAGCTTTCTTT.

As concerns this clone: Distinct nucleotide sequences in the sample also encode this CDR3. The J gene is TRBJ1-1, the V gene TRBV2; D perhaps matches TRBD1 (6 bases). V lost 6 bases and J 2 bases, leaving 13 bases between the germline ends. Germline V gene data show CDR1 as SNHLY and CDR2 as FYNNEI. The CDR3 has 14 amino acids. The CDR3 DNA reads TGTGCCAGCAGCCCAGGACAGCTCAACACTGAAGCTTTCTTT. Translation gives CASSPGQLNTEAFF.

This clone appeared a single time. This chain connects TRBV18 to TRBJ2-2; D is ambiguous. This CDR3 region has 14 residues. V was clipped by 4 bases and J by 7 bases, with 13 bases between them. The germline V gene encodes CDR1 KGHSH and CDR2 LQKENI. The CDR3 sequence: CASSLSSADGELFF. CDR3 DNA: TGTGCCAGCTCACTGTCCTCCGCGGACGGGGAGCTGTTTTTT.

The chain is built from TRBV9 and TRBJ1-5, with D perhaps TRBD1 (6 bases). Germline CDR1 reads SGDLS; CDR2 reads YYNGEE. Deletions cut 4 bases from V and 6 bases from J, with 11 bases between. The CDR3 covers 13 residues. The CDR3 spells CASSTGTIQPQHF. The CDR3 nucleotides are TGTGCCAGCAGCACAGGGACAATTCAGCCCCAGCATTTT.

The chain has TRBV7-9 and TRBJ2-5, with D maybe TRBD2 (5 bases). The germline V gene encodes CDR1 SEHNR and CDR2 FQNEAQ (reference sequence). Trimming pared 2 bases from V and 4 bases from J, leaving 8 bases between. The CDR3 runs 13 residues. The CDR3 nucleotides read TGTGCCAGCAGCTTACTAGCTCGAGAGACCCAGTACTTC. Protein product: CASSLLARETQYF.

The chain's CDR3 is CASSERSAKIYGYTF. The CDR3 DNA sequence: TGTGCCAGCAGTGAACGGTCCGCGAAGATCTATGGCTACACCTTC. The chain links TRBV2 to TRBJ1-2; D call uncertain. The CDR3 runs 15 residues. Germline V gene sequence: CDR1 SNHLY, CDR2 FYNNEI. Trimming stripped 2 bases from V and 4 bases from J, with 14 bases between.

This clone was counted many times. The CDR3 reads CASSGAGTGGGSTDTQYF. As DNA, the CDR3 is TGTGCCAGCAGCGGGGCCGGGACAGGAGGGGGGAGCACAGATACGCAGTATTTT. V is TRBV11-2 and J is TRBJ2-3; the match to TRBD1 covers 8 bases. With V trimmed by 5 bases and J by 0 bases, 13 bases remained unmatched. The CDR3 spans 18 residues. From germline, CDR1 is SGHAT and CDR2 FQNNGV.

The chain couples TRBV11-2 to TRBJ2-3; the D is unclear. This CDR3 is built from 14 residues. The V and J ends lost 3 bases and 6 bases respectively, with 13 bases between them. Germline V gene data show CDR1 as SGHAT and CDR2 as FQNNGV. CDR3 in amino acids: CASSLPSTADTQYF. CDR3 nucleotide sequence: TGTGCCAGCAGCTTGCCGTCAACCGCGGATACGCAGTATTTT.

The chain carries TRBV5-1 and TRBJ2-7, with D tentatively TRBD1 (5 bases). Trimming stripped 1 base from V and 2 bases from J, with 10 bases between. CDR1 is SGHRS, CDR2 YFSETQ, per germline. This CDR3 is built from 14 residues. CDR3 sequence (DNA): TGCGCCAGCAGCTTGTCAGGGTCTGCCTACGAGCAGTACTTC. Translated, it gives CASSLSGSAYEQYF.

The rearrangement uses TRBV4-1 and TRBJ1-1; TRBD1 aligns across 7 bases. Looked up from germline, CDR1 is MGHRA and CDR2 is YSYEKL. V lost 4 bases to trimming and J lost 2 bases; unmatched junction nucleotides: 22. The CDR3 has 20 amino acids. The CDR3 DNA is TGCGCCAGCAGCCTAAGATTGGGGTCTTGGGGCAGGGGGGAAAACACTGAAGCTTTCTTT. Translation: CASSLRLGSWGRGENTEAFF.

The gene calls are TRBV5-4 and TRBJ2-7, with TRBD2 as a possible D gene (6 bases). CDR3 length: 14 amino acids. CDR1 is SGHNT and CDR2 is YYREEE in the germline V gene (reference sequence). The ends were cut back, 0 bases at V and 3 bases at J, with 10 bases in the middle. As DNA, the CDR3 is TGTGCCAGCAGCTTGGCCGCCGGGAGCTACGAGCAGTACTTC. Translation gives CASSLAAGSYEQYF.

The genes are TRBV11-1 and TRBJ1-1, with D unresolved. The CDR3 runs to 14 residues. Trimming left V 5 bases short and J 0 bases short, with 10 bases between. Germline V gene lookup returns CDR1 SGHAT and CDR2 FQDESV (reference sequence). The CDR3: CASSGRLLNTEAFF. Here the CDR3 DNA reads TGTGCCAGCAGCGGCAGACTGTTGAACACTGAAGCTTTCTTT.

The rearrangement uses TRBV19 and TRBJ1-6; 9 bases map to TRBD1. The CDR3 is 13 residues long. V was pared by 9 bases and J by 6 bases, with 3 bases of the junction left unmatched. Germline V gene lookup returns CDR1 LNHDA and CDR2 SQIVND (reference sequence). CDR3 loop: CASQDRGNSPLHF. CDR3 nucleotides: TGTGCCAGCCAGGACAGGGGTAATTCACCCCTCCACTTT.

The chain employs TRBV4-1 and TRBJ1-5, with 8 bases aligning to TRBD1. The CDR3 has 17 amino acids. The V and J ends lost 5 bases and 1 base, in that order; junction bases with no gene match: 10. Germline V gene lookup returns CDR1 MGHRA and CDR2 YSYEKL. This chain's CDR3 is CASSDTRDRRSNQPQHF. The DNA for the CDR3 is TGCGCCAGCAGCGATACACGGGACAGGCGAAGCAATCAGCCCCAGCATTTT.

The chain joins TRBV29-1 to TRBJ1-1; possible D gene TRBD1, 5 bases. This CDR3 comprises 12 residues. The germline gives CDR1 SQVTM, CDR2 ANQGSEA. V lost 2 bases and J 7 bases, leaving 11 bases between the germline ends. CDR3 in DNA: TGCAGCGTTGAATGGGGTAGGGGTGAAGCTTTCTTT. Translation gives CSVEWGRGEAFF. Looking up the rest from reference TRBV29-1 and TRBJ1-1 gives the full variable domain: SAVISQKPSRDICQRGTSLTIQCQVDSQVTMMFWYRQQPGQSLTLIATANQGSEATYESGFVIDKFPISRPNLTFSTLTVSNMSPEDSSIYLCSVEWGRGEAFFGQGTRLTVV.

V is TRBV3-1 (or the pseudogene TRBV3-2) and J is TRBJ1-2; TRBD1 is a possible D gene (6 bases). V lost 1 base and J lost 0, with 12 bases in between. The CDR3 is 16 residues long. Germline V gene sequence: CDR1 LGHDT, CDR2 YNNKEL (reference sequence). CDR3 sequence (DNA): TGTGCCAGCAGCCAAGCCCCAGGGGCGACTAACTATGGCTACACCTTC. Amino acid sequence: CASSQAPGATNYGYTF.

This clone was found once. J is TRBJ2-2 and V is TRBV5-1; TRBD2 agrees at 11 bases. V gave up 7 bases and J gave up 4 bases; unmatched junction bases: 18. This CDR3 contains 19 residues. In germline, CDR1 is SGHRS, CDR2 YFSETQ. The CDR3: CASVSGLAGGVSGTGELFF. The CDR3 DNA reads TGCGCCAGCGTCTCGGGGCTAGCGGGGGGCGTAAGCGGCACCGGGGAGCTGTTTTTT.

This sequence joins TRBV19 and TRBJ1-1; no clear D. The V end lost 3 bases, the J end lost 0 bases, and 14 bases lay between the germline ends. The germline CDR1 and CDR2 sequences are LNHDA and SQIVND (reference sequence). The CDR3 extends over 16 amino acids. CDR3: CASSIMGGLMNTEAFF. The CDR3 coding sequence is TGTGCCAGTAGTATTATGGGCGGACTTATGAACACTGAAGCTTTCTTT.

CDR3 residues: CATQERGASGTDTQYF. DNA for the CDR3: TGTGCCACCCAGGAGCGGGGGGCATCTGGCACAGATACGCAGTATTTT. This chain uses TRBV2 with TRBJ2-3; TRBD2 matches 9 bases. V shed 10 bases and J 1 base; nucleotides not matched to a gene: 12. The CDR3 contains 16 residues. Germline V gives CDR1 SNHLY, CDR2 FYNNEI.